This T cell receptor beta chain is drawn from a study of cytomegalovirus exposure and HLA in healthy donors. The PCR ran on 60 Vbeta and 13 Jbeta primers. Profiled with immunoSEQ multiplex PCR; TCRdb holds only in-frame clones, not every one. The sample includes about 130,000 clones, about 82% of them seen just once. CDR3 size: 17 residues. Germline values: CDR1 MGHDK, CDR2 SYGVNS. Trimming cost V 5 bases and J 3 bases; bases outside gene matches: 12. The donors, nominally healthy at sampling, likely had unrecorded immune exposures. Study-wide findings and caveats: Productive status was seen about 90% or about 30% of the time for most TCR beta V segments in an earlier analysis. Confirmation was obtained in vitro that three CMV-associated chains are specific for CMV antigens. According to reports, the classifier identified cytomegalovirus status with high specificity and sensitivity.

With regard to this clone: Its specificity is not known.

The source material was PBMCs. V and J are TRBV25-1 and TRBJ1-4, with 7 bases fitting TRBD1. The source of this sequence is a boy aged 10-17 years in good health and CMV-seronegative. CDR3 coding DNA: TGTGCCAGCAGTCCCTGGGAGGTGGACAGGTCTAATGAAAAACTGTTTTTT. It encodes CASSPWEVDRSNEKLFF.